This passage covers 25 T cell receptor beta chains from one sample sequenced in a study of immune cell composition in non-small cell lung cancer. Only in-frame clones appear in the TCRdb table, and some are missing; sequencing was by immunoSEQ multiplex PCR. The data contain under 3,000 clones, roughly four fifths of them singletons. The normal lung sample lay at least 3 cm, and maximally far, from the tumour. What was sequenced was non-adjacent lung tissue. These receptors all come from a human donor with non-small cell lung cancer.

V and J are TRBV6-5 and TRBJ2-2; perhaps TRBD2 as D (6 bases). Looked up from germline, CDR1 is MNHEY and CDR2 is SVGAGI. This CDR3 has 14 residues. Between the trimmed V and J ends, which lost 6 bases and 6 bases, there was a span of 14 bases. CDR3 bases: TGTGCCAGCAGCCCCAGTCGGGAGCCCGGGGAGCTGTTTTTT. As protein: CASSPSREPGELFF.

The rearrangement uses TRBV6-4 and TRBJ2-3, with 10 nucleotides matching TRBD1. The germline V gene has CDR1 MRHNA and CDR2 SNTAGT. V dropped 2 bases and J dropped 4; count of bases not matched to a gene: 3. This CDR3 contains 15 residues. The CDR3 spells CASSDRTGGADTQYF. The CDR3 DNA reads as TGTGCCAGCAGTGACCGGACAGGGGGAGCAGATACGCAGTATTTT.

This CDR3 reads CASSSTRVTADTQYF. CDR3 nucleotide sequence: TGTGCCAGCAGTAGCACTAGGGTGACGGCGGATACGCAGTATTTT. J is TRBJ2-3 and V is TRBV6-6, with a weak D call TRBD2 (5 bases). With 5 bases removed from V and 6 bases from J, the gap between germline ends came to 18 bases. The CDR3 contains 15 residues. Germline assignment: CDR1 MNHNY and CDR2 SVGAGI (reference sequence).

V is TRBV6-1 and J is TRBJ1-1; D not certain. The length of the CDR3 is 13 residues. The V gene's germline CDR1 is MNHNS and CDR2 SASEGT. Trimming cost V 3 bases and J 1 base, with 6 bases left between them. The CDR3 sequence: CASSDRSNTEAFF. For the CDR3, the DNA is TGTGCCAGCAGTGACAGATCGAACACTGAAGCTTTCTTT.

V and J are TRBV19 and TRBJ2-1, with 14 bases aligning to TRBD2. Losses at the gene ends were 1 base for V and 15 bases for J; bases not matched to a gene: 11. The germline CDR1 and CDR2 sequences are LNHDA and SQIVND (reference sequence). The CDR3 is made up of 16 amino acids. The CDR3 DNA is TGTGCCAGTAGTATAGGTGGAGGGACTAGCGGGAGCTCGAGGTTCTTC. Protein: CASSIGGGTSGSSRFF. Using reference TRBV19 and TRBJ2-1 for the parts outside the CDR3, the full variable domain is DGGITQSPKYLFRKEGQNVTLSCEQNLNHDAMYWYRQDPGQGLRLIYYSQIVNDFQKGDIAEGYSVSREKKESFPLTVTSAQKNPTAFYLCASSIGGGTSGSSRFFGPGTRLTVL.

This clone was seen a handful of times. The chain is built from TRBV5-4 and TRBJ1-2; TRBD1 matches at 7 bases. Germline V gives CDR1 SGHNT, CDR2 YYREEE (reference sequence). The CDR3 has 13 amino acids. V shed 2 bases, J shed 7 bases, and the junction held 5 bases outside the gene matches. CDR3 DNA: TGTGCCAGCAGCTTCGACAGGGTCGGTGGCTACACCTTC. Its protein product is CASSFDRVGGYTF.

The chain couples TRBV11-2 to TRBJ2-3, with a weak D call TRBD1 (5 bases). The CDR3 runs to 15 residues. Germline values: CDR1 SGHAT, CDR2 FQNNGV. V was trimmed by 0 bases and J by 3 bases, leaving 10 bases between them. The CDR3 sequence is CASSLDQGITDTQYF. The DNA of the CDR3 is TGTGCCAGCAGCTTAGATCAGGGAATAACAGATACGCAGTATTTT.

In DNA form, the CDR3 reads TGTGCCAGCAGCTTACAGGTAGCGGCGCGGGGGGAGCAGTACTTC. This encodes CASSLQVAARGEQYF. The chain joins TRBV7-8 to TRBJ2-7; 7 nucleotides match TRBD2. The CDR3 totals 15 residues. Germline V gene lookup returns CDR1 SGHVS and CDR2 FQNEAQ. After removal of 2 bases from V and 7 bases from J, the junction contained 11 bases not matched to a gene.

This clone appeared a single time. This chain uses TRBV4-1 with TRBJ2-7, with D uncertain. The CDR3 runs 15 residues. V was shortened by 2 bases and J by 2 bases, with 13 bases between the two germline ends. Germline CDR1 MGHRA, CDR2 YSYEKL. The CDR3 here is CASSQTYAPTYEQYF. CDR3 bases: TGCGCCAGCAGCCAAACGTACGCGCCGACCTACGAGCAGTACTTC.

This clone was counted once. The chain combines TRBV18 with TRBJ2-5; 7 bases are shared with TRBD1. There are 15 residues in the CDR3. V gave up 2 bases and J gave up 5 bases; unmatched junction bases: 8. Germline lookup yields CDR1 KGHSH and CDR2 LQKENI. CDR3 amino acids: CASSPGTAPWETQYF. The CDR3 nucleotides are TGTGCCAGCTCACCAGGGACAGCGCCTTGGGAGACCCAGTACTTC.

This clone was seen a handful of times. The chain carries TRBV19 and TRBJ1-1; D is undetermined. Germline CDR1 LNHDA, CDR2 SQIVND (reference sequence). The CDR3 runs 14 residues. Trimming shortened V by 4 bases and J by 4 bases, and 13 bases separated the two germline ends. CDR3 protein: CASSKEGIGTEAFF. CDR3 DNA sequence: TGTGCCAGTAGTAAAGAGGGCATCGGCACTGAAGCTTTCTTT.

V is TRBV27 and J is TRBJ2-1; TRBD1 might be the D (5 bases). The V and J ends lost 2 bases and 5 bases respectively, with 10 bases between them. Looked up from germline, CDR1 is MNHEY and CDR2 is SMNVEV (reference sequence). This CDR3 has 14 amino acids. The CDR3 loop is CASSLRAGNNEQFF. The CDR3 DNA follows: TGTGCCAGCAGTTTACGTGCAGGGAACAATGAGCAGTTCTTC.

This chain connects TRBV5-5 to TRBJ2-7; possible D gene TRBD2, 6 bases. Germline V CDR1 and CDR2: SGHKS, YYEKEE (reference sequence). The CDR3 length is 14 residues. V lost 6 bases, J lost 2 bases, and 15 bases lay in between. The DNA for the CDR3 is TGTGCCAGCACCCTGGGGGGAGTTACCTACGAGCAGTACTTC. This gives the protein CASTLGGVTYEQYF.

The CDR3 DNA reads as TGCGCCAGCAGTCCGGGACTAGCGGTCCACGAGACCCAGTACTTC. Translating gives CASSPGLAVHETQYF. This chain joins TRBV10-1 and TRBJ2-5; 11 nucleotides match TRBD2. Germline lookup yields CDR1 WNHNN and CDR2 SYGVQD (reference sequence). The ends lost 5 bases at V and 5 bases at J; junction bases unmatched: 7. The length of the CDR3 is 15 residues.

The sample holds a few counts of this clone. The chain combines TRBV5-1 with TRBJ2-2; D possibly corresponds to TRBD1 (5 bases). Germline CDR1 reads SGHRS; CDR2 reads YFSETQ. V was pared by 1 base and J by 1 base, with 8 bases between. This CDR3 has 15 amino acids. The DNA of the CDR3 is TGCGCCAGCAGCTTGACAACAGGGAACACCGGGGAGCTGTTTTTT. This translates into CASSLTTGNTGELFF.

This chain uses TRBV28 with TRBJ2-5; 8 positions agree with TRBD1. The germline V gene has CDR1 MDHEN and CDR2 SYDVKM. This CDR3 is built from 14 residues. Trimming at V came to 3 bases and at J to 5 bases, leaving 5 bases not matched to a gene. The CDR3 here is CASSLTGVRETQYF. CDR3 DNA sequence: TGTGCCAGCAGTTTGACAGGGGTGAGGGAGACCCAGTACTTC.

The rearrangement joins TRBV5-1 to TRBJ2-1, with 11 bases fitting TRBD2. This CDR3 has 15 amino acids. V shed 5 bases and J 4 bases; nucleotides not matched to a gene: 5. Germline V gene lookup returns CDR1 SGHRS and CDR2 YFSETQ. The CDR3 loop reads CASSRLAGSYNEQFF. The CDR3 DNA reads TGCGCCAGCAGTAGACTAGCGGGAAGTTACAATGAGCAGTTCTTC.

This chain links TRBV28 with TRBJ2-5; TRBD1 aligns across 10 bases. J lost 5 bases, V lost 6 bases, and 12 bases had no gene match. CDR3 size: 16 residues. From germline, CDR1 is MDHEN and CDR2 SYDVKM. CDR3 DNA sequence: TGTGCCAGCAGGGGGAGCGAGACAGGGGGCGGTGAGACCCAGTACTTC. This encodes CASRGSETGGGETQYF. Variable domain in full (rest from reference TRBV28 and TRBJ2-5): DVKVTQSSRYLVKRTGEKVFLECVQDMDHENMFWYRQDPGLGLRLIYFSYDVKMKEKGDIPEGYSVSREKKERFSLILESASTNQTSMYLCASRGSETGGGETQYFGPGTRLLVL.

The rearrangement uses TRBV27 and TRBJ2-3, with D tentatively TRBD2 (6 bases). The CDR3 totals 16 residues. Germline loops: CDR1 MNHEY, CDR2 SMNVEV (reference sequence). The V and J ends lost 2 bases and 2 bases respectively, with 14 bases between them. The CDR3 DNA is TGTGCCAGCAGTTTAAATAGCGGTAGATACACAGATACGCAGTATTTT. It encodes CASSLNSGRYTDTQYF.

The J gene is TRBJ2-7, the V gene TRBV6-6; D gene uncertain. V was clipped by 10 bases and J by 6 bases, with 16 bases between them. Germline V CDR1 and CDR2: MNHNY, SVGAGI (reference sequence). The CDR3 loop spans 12 amino acids. The CDR3 DNA reads as TGTGCCACCTCGACTCCTGTGGGCGAGCAGTACTTC. This translates into CATSTPVGEQYF.

This chain joins TRBV25-1 and TRBJ2-3; tentatively, D is TRBD2 (7 bases). Per the germline V gene, CDR1 is MGHDK and CDR2 is SYGVNS. V was cut by 3 bases and J by 0 bases, with 16 bases left in between. The CDR3 consists of 17 residues. The CDR3 nucleotides read TGTGCCAGCAGTGACCCGGGGGGCCCCTCTAGCACAGATACGCAGTATTTT. Translation gives CASSDPGGPSSTDTQYF.

This sequence joins TRBV28 and TRBJ2-5; 10 nucleotides agree with TRBD2. CDR3 length: 16 amino acids. The trim removed 3 bases at V and 6 bases at J, leaving 10 bases unmatched. In germline, CDR1 is MDHEN, CDR2 SYDVKM. CDR3 in DNA: TGTGCCAGCAGTTTCGGCCTAGCGGGGGTCGTAAAGACCCAGTACTTC. This translates into CASSFGLAGVVKTQYF.

This clone was observed a few times. J is TRBJ2-2 and V is TRBV10-2; D may be TRBD2 (6 bases). The germline V and J ends were trimmed by 5 bases and 6 bases, with 16 bases remaining between them. Germline V gene sequence: CDR1 WSHSY, CDR2 SAAADI. The CDR3 runs 15 residues. CDR3 DNA: TGCGCCAGCAGTTTGACTAGGGCGGGCGCCGGGGAGCTGTTTTTT. As protein: CASSLTRAGAGELFF.

The chain uses TRBV6-4 and TRBJ2-5, with TRBD2 identical over 9 bases. Germline V gives CDR1 MRHNA, CDR2 SNTAGT. The V and J ends lost 2 bases and 5 bases, in that order; junction bases with no gene match: 12. The CDR3 loop spans 17 amino acids. CDR3 DNA: TGTGCCAGCAGTGACCCCGGGGCGGGAGGGCCGCGGGAGACCCAGTACTTC. Its translation: CASSDPGAGGPRETQYF.

The genes are TRBV5-1 and TRBJ2-7, with 13 bases fitting TRBD2. This CDR3 comprises 20 residues. Germline assignment: CDR1 SGHRS and CDR2 YFSETQ. The V segment lost 0 bases and the J segment 4 bases; nucleotides outside the gene matches: 16. The CDR3 region is CASSLAAGLAGEAWGYEQYF. CDR3 bases: TGCGCCAGCAGCTTGGCAGCAGGACTAGCGGGAGAGGCGTGGGGATACGAGCAGTACTTC. Based on the CDR3 plus reference TRBV5-1 and TRBJ2-7, the full variable domain is KAGVTQTPRYLIKTRGQQVTLSCSPISGHRSVSWYQQTPGQGLQFLFEYFSETQRNKGNFPGRFSGRQFSNSRSEMNVSTLELGDSALYLCASSLAAGLAGEAWGYEQYFGPGTRLTVT.